This T cell receptor (beta chain) was captured in a study of T cell responses to AZD1222 COVID-19 vaccine. The study, taken as a whole, reports: It was only after the peak T cell response that any repertoires were sampled. An increase in Spike-specific TCR breadth and depth was observed after two AZD1222 doses.

Only in-frame clones appear in the TCRdb table, and some are missing; sequencing was by immunoSEQ multiplex PCR. The sample has 170,000 or so clones, approximately 93% seen once. Germline CDR1 and CDR2: MNHEY and SVGAGI. V gave up 0 bases and J gave up 5 bases; unmatched junction bases: 3. CDR3 length: 15 amino acids. On this clone: Its antigen remains unidentified.

The sequence was collected from an adult in good health. The sequencing used peripheral blood, collected on day 0 of AZD1222 vaccination. This chain uses TRBV6-5 with TRBJ2-7; 11 bases fit TRBD1. The CDR3 is CASSYSGTGGHEQYF. The CDR3 DNA is TGTGCCAGCAGTTACTCCGGGACAGGGGGACACGAGCAGTACTTC.